The present T cell receptor (beta chain) was sequenced within a study of cytomegalovirus exposure and HLA in healthy donors. On the study more broadly: Falling in the Caucasian-associated ancestry cluster were roughly 86% of approximately 410 genotyped donors. Findings and caveats of the study: About 87% or about 30% of the time was how often most TCR beta V segments were productive, according to an earlier analysis.

The sample holds one count of this clone. Its antigen is unidentified. The PCR ran on 60 Vbeta and 13 Jbeta primers. In the original workflow: Roughly 80 million unique TCR beta chains, approximately 11 million of them shared, were counted by a later analysis. This table comes from immunoSEQ multiplex PCR, and its TCRdb copy is limited to in-frame clones, with some not included. V and J calls and clone size are those listed in that table; D and trimming were worked out from the DNA. The sample has some 150,000 clones, 79% seen once. The sample taken for sequencing was PBMCs. The receptor was derived from a man aged 50-59 years in good health and CMV-seropositive.

DNA for the CDR3: TGTGCCAGCAGTTCCCCGTTCACCCAGGGAAACACCATATATTTT. Translating gives CASSSPFTQGNTIYF. J is TRBJ1-3 and V is TRBV27; unclear D gene. V was trimmed by 4 bases and J by 4 bases, leaving 14 bases between them. Germline values: CDR1 MNHEY, CDR2 SMNVEV (reference sequence). CDR3 length: 15 amino acids.